A selection of T cell receptor beta chains follows, all from one sample in a study of identical twins. In TCRdb, the 5' RACE reads were re-called with MiXCR into one record per CDR3 protein. This table has under 900,000 distinct CDR3 sequences, roughly 20% appearing once. These sequences were also reported in another study, on T cells expressing NK-cell markers.

Sequenced material: PBMCs. These receptors originate from a woman younger than 30 in good health. Both conserved end residues are part of each CDR3. A D gene is named only where the DNA matches it firmly. Size values are once, few and many counts, or a class for expanded clones, and some rows have none.

V gene,J gene,clone size,D gene,CDR3 length,CDR3 protein,CDR3 DNA
TRBV20-1,TRBJ2-7,few,-,13,CSARVPGTHEQYF,TGCAGTGCTAGAGTCCCAGGGACACACGAGCAGTACTTC
TRBV29-1,TRBJ2-2,-,-,14,CSVKRVTNTGELFF,TGCAGCGTGAAAAGGGTTACGAACACCGGGGAGCTGTTTTTT
TRBV20-1,TRBJ2-3,few,TRBD2,16,CSARKVRTSGTDTQYF,TGCAGTGCTAGAAAGGTCAGGACTAGCGGCACAGATACGCAGTATTTT
TRBV27,TRBJ1-6,-,-,15,CASTPGTLGGSPLHF,TGTGCCAGCACCCCCGGGACTCTTGGGGGTTCACCCCTCCACTTT
TRBV12-3/TRBV12-4,TRBJ1-1,few,-,18,CASTPNTPSGRGHTEAFF,TGTGCCAGCACTCCCAACACTCCCTCGGGGAGGGGACACACTGAAGCTTTCTTT
TRBV29-1,TRBJ2-2,-,TRBD2,14,CSVGGLAGTGELFF,TGCAGCGTTGGGGGACTAGCAGGAACCGGGGAGCTGTTTTTT
TRBV9,TRBJ2-7,few,-,14,CASSVAPGPYEQYF,TGTGCCAGCAGCGTAGCTCCAGGGCCCTACGAGCAGTACTTC
TRBV6-2/TRBV6-3,TRBJ2-7,-,TRBD2,16,CASSERRASGSYEQYF,TGTGCCAGCAGCGAAAGGAGGGCTAGCGGGTCCTACGAGCAGTACTTC
TRBV6-1,TRBJ2-5,-,-,15,CASSSQGFSRETQYF,TGTGCCAGCAGCTCGCAAGGGTTTTCGCGAGAGACCCAGTACTTC
TRBV7-9,TRBJ2-3,few,TRBD2,13,CASVAGGTDTQYF,TGTGCCAGCGTAGCGGGAGGAACAGATACGCAGTATTTT
TRBV6-5,TRBJ2-5,-,-,17,CASSSYPARGGTETQYF,TGTGCCAGCAGTTCTTACCCCGCTAGGGGCGGAACAGAGACCCAGTACTTC
TRBV20-1,TRBJ2-7,many,TRBD2,13,CSANLAGSYEQYF,TGCAGTGCCAACCTAGCGGGATCCTACGAGCAGTACTTC
TRBV25-1,TRBJ2-1,many,-,11,CASSAYNEQFF,TGTGCCAGCAGCGCGTACAATGAGCAGTTCTTC
TRBV11-2,TRBJ2-2,few,-,15,CASSLVGGRTGELFF,TGTGCCAGCAGCTTAGTTGGGGGGCGCACCGGGGAGCTGTTTTTT
TRBV10-3,TRBJ2-5,-,TRBD2,14,CAISRAGGVETQYF,TGTGCCATCAGTAGAGCGGGAGGCGTGGAGACCCAGTACTTC
TRBV10-3,TRBJ1-5,-,-,13,CAMGSDSNQPQHF,TGTGCCATGGGCAGCGATAGCAATCAGCCCCAGCATTTT
TRBV2,TRBJ2-7,few,TRBD2,13,CASILAGSYEQYF,TGTGCCAGCATTCTAGCGGGGTCCTACGAGCAGTACTTC
TRBV20-1,TRBJ2-3,-,-,16,CSARAPMRGGTDTQYF,TGCAGTGCTAGGGCCCCCATGCGGGGCGGAACAGATACGCAGTATTTT
TRBV24-1,TRBJ2-1,-,TRBD2,13,CATSDPSGTEQFF,TGTGCCACCAGTGATCCGAGCGGGACGGAGCAGTTCTTC
TRBV6-4,TRBJ2-7,few,-,14,CASQWAGYSYEQYF,TGTGCCTCCCAGTGGGCTGGGTATAGCTACGAGCAGTACTTC
TRBV12-3/TRBV12-4,TRBJ2-7,many,-,12,CASSLWGNEQYF,TGTGCCAGCAGCTTATGGGGGAACGAGCAGTACTTC
TRBV5-1,TRBJ2-3,few,TRBD2,16,CASSLVVGGGTDTQYF,TGCGCCAGCAGCTTGGTTGTCGGGGGGGGTACAGATACGCAGTATTTT
TRBV7-9,TRBJ2-1,-,-,15,CASSRDPDPYNEQFF,TGTGCCAGCAGCCGAGACCCTGACCCCTACAATGAGCAGTTCTTC
TRBV6-1,TRBJ1-5,-,-,13,CASRGGKDQPQHF,TGTGCCAGCCGAGGGGGGAAGGATCAGCCCCAGCATTTT
TRBV12-3/TRBV12-4,TRBJ1-1,-,-,11,CASSLPGSAFF,TGTGCCAGCAGTTTACCTGGATCAGCTTTCTTT
TRBV6-5,TRBJ2-1,-,-,15,CASSYLGGVSHEQFF,TGTGCCAGCAGTTACTTAGGGGGGGTCAGCCATGAGCAGTTCTTC
TRBV12-3/TRBV12-4,TRBJ2-7,few,TRBD1,13,CASSLRGHYEQYF,TGTGCCAGCAGTTTAAGGGGGCACTACGAGCAGTACTTC
TRBV3-1,TRBJ1-1,few,-,12,CASSQDHTEAFF,TGTGCCAGCAGCCAAGACCACACTGAAGCTTTCTTT
TRBV14,TRBJ2-1,-,TRBD1,16,CASSPWDRGAVNEQFF,TGTGCCAGCAGCCCTTGGGACAGGGGTGCGGTCAATGAGCAGTTCTTC
TRBV9,TRBJ2-2,-,TRBD2,13,CASTAGEGGELFF,TGTGCCAGCACCGCGGGAGAGGGCGGGGAGCTGTTTTTT
TRBV18,TRBJ2-1,-,TRBD2,16,CASSPPGLAGGQEQFF,TGTGCCAGCTCACCTCCGGGACTAGCGGGGGGGCAGGAGCAGTTCTTC
TRBV10-3,TRBJ2-7,-,-,12,CAIAQGSYEQYF,TGTGCCATCGCTCAGGGCTCCTACGAGCAGTACTTC
TRBV3-1,TRBJ2-7,few,-,15,CASSQVGVLAYEQYF,TGTGCCAGCAGCCAAGTTGGGGTTCTGGCCTACGAGCAGTACTTC
TRBV20-1,TRBJ2-1,many,-,12,CSAHRRGNEQFF,TGCAGTGCTCACCGCCGGGGGAATGAGCAGTTCTTC
TRBV7-9,TRBJ2-1,few,TRBD1,11,CASRFGTGKVF,TGTGCCAGCCGATTCGGGACAGGGAAGGTCTTC
TRBV5-6,TRBJ2-7,few,TRBD2,16,CASSLVAGLAVYEQYF,TGTGCCAGCAGCTTGGTTGCGGGACTAGCGGTTTACGAGCAGTACTTC